Below, one T cell receptor beta chain is given with its context. Between the trimmed V and J ends, which lost 1 base and 0 bases, there was a span of 12 bases. CDR1 GTSNPN and CDR2 SVGIG come from the germline V gene (reference sequence). This CDR3 spans 15 amino acids. TCR beta chains were sequenced at survey level with immunoSEQ. Data came from immunoSEQ multiplex PCR; TCRdb stores just in-frame clones and leaves some out. The table includes about 68,000 clones, 93% detected once. Material: PBMCs. This sequence was found in a man aged 40-49 years with rheumatoid arthritis. The rearrangement joins TRBV30 to TRBJ1-2; unclear D gene. The chain's CDR3 is CAWSGLIRANYGYTF. The DNA of the CDR3 is TGTGCCTGGAGTGGGTTGATCCGAGCTAACTATGGCTACACCTTC.